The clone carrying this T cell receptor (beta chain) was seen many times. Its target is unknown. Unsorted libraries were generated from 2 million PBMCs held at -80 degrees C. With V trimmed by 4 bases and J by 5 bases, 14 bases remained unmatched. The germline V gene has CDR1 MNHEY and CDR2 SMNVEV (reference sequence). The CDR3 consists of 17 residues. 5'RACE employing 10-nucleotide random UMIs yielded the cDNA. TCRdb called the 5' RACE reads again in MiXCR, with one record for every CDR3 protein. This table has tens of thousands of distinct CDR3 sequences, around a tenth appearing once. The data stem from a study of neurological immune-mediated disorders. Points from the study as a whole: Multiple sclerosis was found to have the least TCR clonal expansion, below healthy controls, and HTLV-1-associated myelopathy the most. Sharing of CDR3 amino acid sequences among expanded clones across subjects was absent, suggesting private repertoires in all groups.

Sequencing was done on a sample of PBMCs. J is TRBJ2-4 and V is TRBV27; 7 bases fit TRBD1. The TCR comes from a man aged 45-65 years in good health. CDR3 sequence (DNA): TGTGCCAGCAGTTCCCTCTACAGGGGAAGTGGTGAAAACATTCAGTACTTC. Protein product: CASSSLYRGSGENIQYF.